These 27 T cell receptor beta chains were all obtained from the same sample, sequenced in a study of CD8 T cells in Susac syndrome. The RNA input was roughly 0.45 to 1 ug, and it was reverse transcribed with random hexamers. TCRdb re-called the immunoSEQ multiplex PCR reads with MiXCR, one entry per CDR3 protein. The sample includes roughly 120,000 distinct CDR3 sequences, 85% to 95% of them seen just once. The sample comprised CD4+ T cells from PBMCs. These receptors originate from a human donor with multiple sclerosis.

The gene calls are TRBV29-1 and TRBJ1-5; 7 bases map to TRBD1. The CDR3 extends over 13 amino acids. The V gene's germline CDR1 is SQVTM and CDR2 ANQGSEA. With 6 bases clipped from V and 3 bases from J, the junction kept 5 bases outside the gene matches. The CDR3 here is CSVATGFNQPQHF. In DNA, the CDR3 is TGCAGCGTGGCGACAGGGTTCAATCAGCCCCAGCATTTT. Combining the CDR3 with reference TRBV29-1 and TRBJ1-5 gives the whole variable domain SAVISQKPSRDICQRGTSLTIQCQVDSQVTMMFWYRQQPGQSLTLIATANQGSEATYESGFVIDKFPISRPNLTFSTLTVSNMSPEDSSIYLCSVATGFNQPQHFGDGTRLSIL.

J is TRBJ2-1 and V is TRBV20-1, with 10 positions matching TRBD2. The germline CDR1 and CDR2 sequences are DFQATT and SNEGSKA (reference sequence). Trimming took 1 base from V and 9 from J; bases not matched to a gene: 0. The CDR3 runs to 12 residues. This chain's CDR3 is CSARASGGEQFF. CDR3 in DNA: TGCAGTGCTAGAGCTAGCGGGGGTGAGCAGTTCTTC.

The chain carries TRBV30 and TRBJ1-5, with TRBD1 as a possible D gene (5 bases). The germline CDR1 and CDR2 sequences are GTSNPN and SVGIG (reference sequence). The ends were cut back, 0 bases at V and 7 bases at J, with 19 bases in the middle. The CDR3 length is 16 residues. The CDR3 DNA reads as TGTGCCTGGAGTGTAGCGGGACCCAGATTCAGGCAGCCCCAGCATTTT. Encoded protein: CAWSVAGPRFRQPQHF.

The genes are TRBV5-6 and TRBJ2-3; the match to TRBD1 covers 7 bases. CDR3 length: 15 residues. Germline CDR1 is SGHDT and CDR2 is YYEEEE. J was trimmed by 2 bases and V by 1 base; bases with no gene match: 4. CDR3 residues: CASSLPGTDTDTQYF. The CDR3 coding sequence is TGTGCCAGCAGCTTGCCCGGGACAGACACAGATACGCAGTATTTT.

The chain is built from TRBV12-3 or TRBV12-4 and TRBJ1-1, with TRBD1 as a possible D gene (6 bases). The CDR3 sequence is 15 residues long. V was trimmed by 6 bases and J by 4 bases, leaving 18 bases between them. CDR3 bases: TGTGCCAGCAGCCCGATTACAGGGTTAGGCACTGAAGCTTTCTTT. This sequence encodes CASSPITGLGTEAFF.

The chain carries TRBV28 and TRBJ1-5; D remains unclear. V shed 8 bases and J shed 11 bases, with 16 bases lying between them. Germline CDR1 reads MDHEN; CDR2 reads SYDVKM. The length of the CDR3 is 12 residues. CDR3 coding DNA: TGTGCCAGCCGTGGGGTAAAGGGAACCCAGCATTTT. Protein sequence: CASRGVKGTQHF.

The V call is TRBV6-6, the J call TRBJ2-1; 14 nucleotides align to TRBD2. CDR3 length: 16 residues. After removal of 7 bases from V and 15 bases from J, the junction contained 17 bases not matched to a gene. Per germline, CDR1 MNHNY and CDR2 SVGAGI (reference sequence). Here the CDR3 reads CASTHEEGLAGAPVFF. The CDR3 nucleotides read TGTGCCAGCACCCACGAAGAGGGACTAGCGGGGGCCCCGGTGTTCTTC.

V is TRBV4-1 and J is TRBJ1-4, with 9 positions matching TRBD1. Germline trimming cut 4 bases from V and 5 bases from J; bases unmatched to any gene: 5. Germline V lookup: CDR1 MGHRA, CDR2 YSYEKL. CDR3 length: 15 amino acids. The CDR3 reads CASSLGDRDNEKLFF. The CDR3, as DNA: TGCGCCAGCAGCCTGGGGGACAGGGACAATGAAAAACTGTTTTTT.

CDR3 coding DNA: TGTGCCAGCAGCTTGGCCAGCGGGATCCAAGAGACCCAGTACTTC. Its protein product is CASSLASGIQETQYF. The chain joins TRBV5-4 to TRBJ2-5, with 7 bases identical to TRBD2. The CDR3 is made up of 15 amino acids. Germline CDR1 is SGHNT and CDR2 is YYREEE (reference sequence). V gave up 0 bases and J gave up 1 base; unmatched junction bases: 3.

The chain combines TRBV7-9 with TRBJ1-6; unclear D gene. The germline V gene encodes CDR1 SEHNR and CDR2 FQNEAQ (reference sequence). V shed 3 bases and J shed 11 bases, with 11 bases lying between them. The CDR3 runs to 13 residues. As DNA, the CDR3 is TGTGCCAGCAGCTTCACGGGAGGGACACCCCTCCACTTT. Translating it yields CASSFTGGTPLHF. Full variable domain (missing parts from reference TRBV7-9 and TRBJ1-6): DTGVSQNPRHKITKRGQNVTFRCDPISEHNRLYWYRQTLGQGPEFLTYFQNEAQLEKSRLLSDRFSAERPKGSFSTLEIQRTEQGDSAMYLCASSFTGGTPLHFGNGTRLTVT.

V usage is TRBV19 and J usage is TRBJ2-6; D unclear. The CDR3 extends over 18 amino acids. V shed 7 bases and J shed 0 bases, with 19 bases lying between them. Germline assignment: CDR1 LNHDA and CDR2 SQIVND (reference sequence). This chain's CDR3 is CASKISQVRLSGANVLTF. Written as DNA, the CDR3 is TGTGCCAGTAAAATCAGCCAGGTTCGACTCTCTGGGGCCAACGTCCTGACTTTC.

The chain joins TRBV6-5 to TRBJ1-2; tentative D call: TRBD1 (6 bases). V was shortened by 5 bases and J by 5 bases, with 12 bases between the two germline ends. Germline assignment: CDR1 MNHEY and CDR2 SVGAGI. The CDR3 runs to 13 residues. CDR3 region: CASSKDSNYGYTF. CDR3 DNA sequence: TGTGCCAGCAGTAAGGACAGTAATTATGGCTACACCTTC.

V gene TRBV5-1 combines with J gene TRBJ1-4; 10 bases map to TRBD1. Trimming cost V 3 bases and J 6 bases; bases outside gene matches: 8. The CDR3 totals 16 residues. Looked up from germline, CDR1 is SGHRS and CDR2 is YFSETQ. CDR3 sequence: CASSSGQGRPHEKLFF. CDR3 nucleotides: TGCGCCAGCAGCTCGGGACAGGGGCGTCCCCATGAAAAACTGTTTTTT.

The gene calls are TRBV29-1 and TRBJ1-1, with D unclear. The germline V gene has CDR1 SQVTM and CDR2 ANQGSEA. CDR3 length: 13 amino acids. Trimming took 3 bases from V and 1 from J, leaving 9 bases between them. CDR3 residues: CSVDERGNTEAFF. For the CDR3, the DNA is TGCAGCGTTGATGAGAGAGGGAACACTGAAGCTTTCTTT.

CDR3: CASSLRVGEKLFF. Written as DNA, the CDR3 is TGTGCCAGCAGCCTCCGAGTGGGAGAAAAACTGTTTTTT. This chain connects TRBV3-1 to TRBJ1-4, with no clear D. The CDR3 is 13 residues long. V lost 4 bases and J lost 8, with 11 bases in between. Germline CDR1 is LGHDT and CDR2 is YNNKEL (reference sequence).

This chain connects TRBV11-2 to TRBJ2-7; D might be TRBD1 or TRBD2, each matching 6 bases. The germline CDR1 and CDR2 sequences are SGHAT and FQNNGV. Trimming cost V 0 bases and J 3 bases, with 12 bases left between them. The CDR3 is 15 residues long. CDR3 nucleotides: TGTGCCAGCAGCTTAGAGGGGGGCCCCCTCTACGAGCAGTACTTC. It yields the protein CASSLEGGPLYEQYF.

The V call is TRBV5-1, the J call TRBJ1-2, with 7 bases lining up with TRBD1. Germline assignment: CDR1 SGHRS and CDR2 YFSETQ. The junction had 9 bases not matched to a gene; V was cut back by 4 bases and J by 6 bases. The CDR3 loop spans 14 amino acids. CDR3 region: CASSPFGTANGYTF. Written as DNA, the CDR3 is TGCGCCAGCAGCCCCTTCGGGACAGCTAATGGCTACACCTTC.

The chain carries TRBV7-3 and TRBJ2-3, with 12 bases identical to TRBD2. V dropped 3 bases and J dropped 6; count of bases not matched to a gene: 1. CDR1 and CDR2 (germline): SGHTA, FQGTGA. This CDR3 contains 14 residues. This chain's CDR3 is CASSFGLAGDTQYF. DNA of the CDR3: TGTGCCAGCAGCTTCGGACTAGCGGGGGATACGCAGTATTTT.

V gene TRBV7-3 combines with J gene TRBJ2-6; D may match TRBD1 or TRBD2 (5 bases each). The ends were cut back, 6 bases at V and 1 base at J, with 25 bases in the middle. Germline V lookup: CDR1 SGHTA, CDR2 FQGTGA. This CDR3 is built from 20 residues. DNA for the CDR3: TGTGCCAGCAGTCGCCTTGGGGGTCTTCTTGGCCCGTCTGGGGCCAACGTCCTGACTTTC. Amino acid sequence: CASSRLGGLLGPSGANVLTF.

This chain uses TRBV20-1 with TRBJ1-2; D gene uncertain. CDR1 DFQATT and CDR2 SNEGSKA come from the germline V gene (reference sequence). V dropped 6 bases and J dropped 3 bases, with 20 bases sitting between them. The CDR3 loop spans 15 amino acids. CDR3 amino acids: CSAVPHSRGDYGYTF. The DNA of the CDR3 is TGCAGTGCCGTCCCCCACTCCCGAGGCGACTATGGCTACACCTTC.

This sequence joins TRBV14 and TRBJ2-6; TRBD1 is a possible D gene (6 bases). Germline V gives CDR1 SGHDN, CDR2 FVKESK. V lost 6 bases, J lost 3 bases, and 9 bases lay in between. This CDR3 has 14 amino acids. CDR3 coding DNA: TGTGCCAGCAGACAGGGCGGTGGGGCCAACGTCCTGACTTTC. This encodes CASRQGGGANVLTF. The full variable domain, its missing parts supplied by reference TRBV14 and TRBJ2-6, is EAGVTQFPSHSVIEKGQTVTLRCDPISGHDNLYWYRRVMGKEIKFLLHFVKESKQDESGMPNNRFLAERTGGTYSTLKVQPAELEDSGVYFCASRQGGGANVLTFGAGSRLTVL.

The chain carries TRBV4-3 and TRBJ1-2; 7 bases are a match to TRBD1. CDR3 length: 13 residues. V was pared by 4 bases and J by 6 bases, with 5 bases of the junction left unmatched. Germline V gives CDR1 LGHNA, CDR2 YSLEER. The CDR3 nucleotides read TGCGCCAGCAGCCCTCGACAGGGAAATGGCTACACCTTC. Translation gives CASSPRQGNGYTF.

In DNA form, the CDR3 reads TGTGCCAGCAGACCATCCCCCCTGGATGAGCAGTTCTTC. Translated: CASRPSPLDEQFF. The J gene is TRBJ2-1, the V gene TRBV2, with D unclear. Trimming cost V 6 bases and J 8 bases, with 14 bases left between them. CDR1 and CDR2 (germline): SNHLY, FYNNEI. The CDR3 has 13 amino acids. Full variable domain (outside the CDR3, taken from reference TRBV2 and TRBJ2-1): EPEVTQTPSHQVTQMGQEVILRCVPISNHLYFYWYRQILGQKVEFLVSFYNNEISEKSEIFDDQFSVERPDGSNFTLKIRSTKLEDSAMYFCASRPSPLDEQFFGPGTRLTVL.

CDR3 nucleotide sequence: TGTGCCACCAGCAGGGACTTGGCGAGCATGAACACTGAAGCTTTCTTT. Amino acids: CATSRDLASMNTEAFF. V usage is TRBV15 and J usage is TRBJ1-1; D is unresolved. The germline V gene has CDR1 LNHNV and CDR2 YYDKDF (reference sequence). The V gene lost 3 bases and the J gene lost 0 bases, with 14 bases spanning the gap. The CDR3 has 16 amino acids.

For the CDR3, the DNA is TGTGCCACCAGTGATCCGGCCGGGACAGGGGACGGCTACACCTTC. This codes for CATSDPAGTGDGYTF. The chain combines TRBV24-1 with TRBJ1-2; 10 nucleotides line up with TRBD1. After removal of 3 bases from V and 8 bases from J, the junction contained 8 bases not matched to a gene. Germline V gene lookup returns CDR1 KGHDR and CDR2 SFDVKD. This CDR3 comprises 15 residues.

The genes are TRBV23-1 and TRBJ1-1; tentative D call: TRBD1 (6 bases). Being an ORF, TRBV23-1 has a function that is uncertain. Deletions cut 10 bases from V and 6 bases from J, with 15 bases between. The CDR3 is made up of 12 amino acids. The CDR3 DNA reads as TGCGCCATATTAGGACAGCACCCTGAAGCTTTCTTT. Translation: CAILGQHPEAFF.

The chain has TRBV5-1 and TRBJ2-3; 9 bases are a match to TRBD2. V lost 3 bases, J lost 6 bases, and 11 bases stayed unmatched. Germline V lookup: CDR1 SGHRS, CDR2 YFSETQ. This CDR3 has 16 amino acids. The CDR3 sequence: CASSSYRGLAPDTQYF. CDR3 in DNA: TGCGCCAGCAGCTCCTACAGGGGACTAGCCCCGGATACGCAGTATTTT.